The following is a T cell receptor (beta chain) sequence with its context. This clone's antigen is unknown. Base qualities were left out, and no much larger clone turns up one base away. The CDR3 starts with the cysteine, ends with the phenylalanine, and has 15 residues. CDR3 DNA only is kept here, 45 bases in frame from base 1. V gives up 5 bases and J gives up 0 bases, and the segment between their germline ends measures 12 bases. CDR1 and CDR2 are drawn from the germline V gene: SGHTA, FQGTGA. This sample was included in a study of Ad26.COV2.S vaccination and SARS-CoV-2 variants (dated by TCRdb to 2020 to 2022). A note on the overall study: Vaccine-arm donors came from COV1001, a multicentre, randomized, double-blind, placebo-controlled phase I-IIa trial of Ad26.COV2.S in healthy adults. The specificity and breadth of SARS-CoV-2-reactive T cell receptors after Ad26.COV2.S vaccination were assessed by TCRbeta repertoire sequencing. Trial participants were randomized into five groups of five, in which low-dose or high-dose Ad26.COV2.S was given once or twice, or placebo was given on both occasions. Dosing of Ad26.COV2.S was intramuscular, at either 5x10^10 or 1x10^11 viral particles, delivered as one shot or as two shots spaced 56 days apart. A total of roughly 32 samples were included in the TCR-sequenced set, comprising roughly 19 Ad26.COV2.S vaccine recipients, 5 placebo recipients and 8 SARS-CoV-2 convalescent individuals. Blinding of investigators to trial group allocation was maintained during experiments and outcome assessment. General study outcomes and caveats: Ad26.COV2.S recipients had higher spike-specific TCR breadth than placebo recipients (P = 0.0014). The authors noted that the TCR breadth and depth analyses may have underestimated total T cell responses. After vaccination, substantial breadth of spike-specific CD8+ and CD4+ T cell responses was reported. Vaccine and placebo recipients had similar non-spike TCR breadth, a finding consistent with the vaccine containing only spike. The study lacked the statistical power to compare responses across vaccine doses or regimens.

In light of the paper, this sample's treatment or condition label describes: over 15 received Ad26.COV2.S at low or high dose, single or two shots; about five received placebo; per-sample allocation not given. Repertoires of vaccine and placebo recipients were sequenced from samples taken on day 63 after the first injection. In Cohort 1b, about 25 adults aged 18-55 years were enrolled at a single site in Boston, USA, between 29 July and 7 August 2020. Ad26.COV2.S was a replication-incompetent adenovirus type 26 vector expressing a prefusion-stabilized SARS-CoV-2 spike protein from the original Wuhan strain. The immunoSEQ Assay was used to sequence TCRbeta CDR3 regions. After extraction, genomic DNA underwent amplification by bias-controlled multiplex PCR, followed by high-throughput sequencing. Per the original workflow: To quantify the absolute abundance of every unique TCRbeta CDR3 region, sequences were collapsed and filtered. T cell fraction was estimated by normalizing TCRbeta template counts to usable DNA, which was measured by amplifying reference genes present in all nucleated cells. Repertoire TCRs were annotated as SARS-CoV-2-specific when V gene, CDR3 amino acid sequence and J gene were exactly matched to a known reactive TCR set. MIRA supplied the reference SARS-CoV-2 TCR set, which was filtered for enrichment in COVID-19-positive ImmuneCODE repertoires so that public or cross-reactive TCRs were removed. Using the MIRA antigens, annotated TCRs were further analysed by specific ORF or by position within an ORF. Breadth was defined as annotated unique rearrangements over total unique productive rearrangements; depth was the summed frequency of those rearrangements. Group comparisons of TCR breadth used two-sided Wilcoxon rank-sum tests. Drawn from immuneACCESS, this table holds only the in-frame rearrangements with V and J called that TCRdb kept. Clones are partly lost; checked studies trace under half to an unresolved V gene and leave the rest unexplained. V, J and clone size derive from that table, while D and trimming were established from the DNA sequence. The sample table records around 450,000 clones; around 89% of these occur just once. Under 2% of the sample is held by the ten biggest clonotypes.

This material consisted of peripheral blood, taken in a trial of Ad26.COV2.S vaccine versus placebo. The sequence was obtained from a person between 18 and 60 years old who received the Ad26.COV2.S COVID-19 vaccine or a placebo. The V and J segments used are TRBV7-3 and TRBJ2-3; no D gene can be assigned with confidence. The DNA sequence is as follows: TGTGCCAGCAGCGCGTCCCGTGTAAGCACAGATACGCAGTATTTT. It is translated as CASSASRVSTDTQYF.